Listed here are 20 T cell receptor beta chains from one sample, sequenced in a study of shared clonotypes between healthy human individuals. Clones were sequenced by immunoSEQ multiplex PCR, and TCRdb holds only the in-frame ones, with some missing. The sample lists under 600,000 clones; 70% to 80% were seen once. Sequencing was carried out using PBMCs. These receptors came from a woman in her thirties or forties in good health. Some clones in this sample may be carry-over from other donors' samples.

This sequence joins TRBV15 and TRBJ2-6; TRBD2 aligns across 9 bases. Germline V lookup: CDR1 LNHNV, CDR2 YYDKDF (reference sequence). The CDR3 totals 18 residues. V gave up 3 bases and J gave up 4 bases; unmatched junction bases: 10. The CDR3 reads CATSSPSGKVEGANVLTF. The CDR3 bases are TGTGCCACCAGCAGCCCTAGCGGGAAAGTGGAAGGGGCCAACGTCCTGACTTTC.

Concerning this clone: The same CDR3 can be traced to other DNA sequences in this sample. This chain links TRBV28 with TRBJ2-1; D is ambiguous. The V and J ends lost 3 bases and 7 bases respectively, with 7 bases between them. In germline, CDR1 is MDHEN, CDR2 SYDVKM. This CDR3 has 12 residues. The CDR3 bases are TGTGCCAGCAGTTTTTCAGGAAATGAGCAGTTCTTC. Amino acid sequence: CASSFSGNEQFF.

The J gene is TRBJ2-2, the V gene TRBV9; D not resolved. This CDR3 comprises 15 residues. Deletions cut 0 bases from V and 1 base from J, with 7 bases between. Per the germline V gene, CDR1 is SGDLS and CDR2 is YYNGEE. CDR3 nucleotide sequence: TGTGCCAGCAGCGTAGATCGGAGGAACACCGGGGAGCTGTTTTTT. Translation gives CASSVDRRNTGELFF. The full variable domain, its missing parts supplied by reference TRBV9 and TRBJ2-2, is DSGVTQTPKHLITATGQRVTLRCSPRSGDLSVYWYQQSLDQGLQFLIQYYNGEERAKGNILERFSAQQFPDLHSELNLSSLELGDSALYFCASSVDRRNTGELFFGEGSRLTVL.

This chain uses TRBV28 with TRBJ2-3, with TRBD2 identical over 7 bases. CDR1 and CDR2 from the germline V gene are MDHEN and SYDVKM. V was clipped by 6 bases and J by 0 bases; unmatched bases: 6. CDR3 length: 15 residues. This CDR3 reads CASSLTSSSTDTQYF. The DNA for the CDR3 is TGTGCCAGCAGCTTGACTAGCTCTAGCACAGATACGCAGTATTTT.

V is TRBV7-2 and J is TRBJ1-5; 8 bases agree with TRBD1. The trim removed 5 bases at V and 9 bases at J, leaving 12 bases unmatched. From germline, CDR1 is SGHTA and CDR2 FQGNSA. This CDR3 spans 15 amino acids. The chain's CDR3 is CASSPQGGVQGPQHF. The CDR3 nucleotides read TGTGCCAGCAGCCCACAGGGGGGGGTACAGGGGCCCCAGCATTTT.

This chain links TRBV28 with TRBJ1-1; D gene unclear. V gave up 4 bases and J gave up 11 bases, with 5 bases separating them. The CDR3 is 9 residues long. Germline values: CDR1 MDHEN, CDR2 SYDVKM. In DNA form, the CDR3 reads TGTGCCAGCAGTTCTCGGGCTTTCTTT. Translated: CASSSRAFF.

The chain carries TRBV30 and TRBJ2-1; 7 nucleotides agree with TRBD1. The CDR3 extends over 14 amino acids. Germline V lookup: CDR1 GTSNPN, CDR2 SVGIG (reference sequence). The trim removed 2 bases at V and 5 bases at J, leaving 6 bases unmatched. CDR3 sequence: CAWSTGQVNNEQFF. The CDR3 DNA reads TGTGCCTGGAGTACCGGACAGGTGAACAATGAGCAGTTCTTC. Based on the CDR3 plus reference TRBV30 and TRBJ2-1, the full variable domain is SQTIHQWPATLVQPVGSPLSLECTVEGTSNPNLYWYRQAAGRGLQLLFYSVGIGQISSEVPQNLSASRPQDRQFILSSKKLLLSDSGFYLCAWSTGQVNNEQFFGPGTRLTVL.

This sequence joins TRBV19 and TRBJ2-5, with TRBD1 matching over 8 bases. The CDR3 spans 15 residues. CDR1 and CDR2 (germline): LNHDA, SQIVND (reference sequence). J gave up 4 bases and V 5 bases, and 9 bases lay outside the gene matches. The CDR3 reads CASSDRDRNGETQYF. In DNA form, the CDR3 reads TGTGCCAGTAGTGACCGGGACAGGAATGGAGAGACCCAGTACTTC.

The chain couples TRBV9 to TRBJ2-7; 10 bases are shared with TRBD2. J was trimmed by 2 bases and V by 3 bases; bases with no gene match: 8. This CDR3 spans 16 amino acids. Per the germline V gene, CDR1 is SGDLS and CDR2 is YYNGEE. CDR3 DNA: TGTGCCAGCAGCGCTGCCGGGACTAGCGTCGCCTACGAGCAGTACTTC. Translating gives CASSAAGTSVAYEQYF.

The chain carries TRBV2 and TRBJ1-2, with D unclear. The CDR3 runs 12 residues. In germline, CDR1 is SNHLY, CDR2 FYNNEI. V was shortened by 8 bases and J by 6 bases, with 13 bases between the two germline ends. This chain's CDR3 is CASGLYRDGYTF. CDR3 nucleotides: TGTGCCAGCGGGTTGTATCGAGATGGCTACACCTTC.

This clone was recorded once. The chain joins TRBV27 to TRBJ2-1; 13 bases are shared with TRBD2. The CDR3 consists of 19 residues. The ends lost 2 bases at V and 7 bases at J; junction bases unmatched: 14. Germline CDR1 and CDR2: MNHEY and SMNVEV (reference sequence). CDR3 nucleotide sequence: TGTGCCAGCAGTTTACCCAAAAACGGGACTAGCGGGAAAGGGAATGAGCAGTTCTTC. It codes for CASSLPKNGTSGKGNEQFF.

The V call is TRBV7-8, the J call TRBJ2-7; 9 bases map to TRBD1. V shed 5 bases, J shed 2 bases, and the junction held 7 bases outside the gene matches. The germline V gene has CDR1 SGHVS and CDR2 FQNEAQ. The CDR3 has 15 amino acids. The CDR3 DNA follows: TGTGCCAGCAGCCCTGGGACAGGGAGACCCTACGAGCAGTACTTC. Residues: CASSPGTGRPYEQYF.

This clone was recorded once. A much more abundant neighbour one base away suggests this may be a read error. The sample carries other DNA sequences with the same CDR3. The V call is TRBV29-1, the J call TRBJ1-2, with D hard to call. Germline CDR1 is SQVTM and CDR2 is ANQGSEA. The CDR3 consists of 14 residues. CDR3 sequence (DNA): TGTAGCGTTGAAGTGGTCGGGCGGAATCGTGGCTACACCTTC. It yields the protein CSVEVVGRNRGYTF.

The V call is TRBV28, the J call TRBJ2-1; D is unclear. The CDR3 consists of 11 residues. CDR1 and CDR2 (germline): MDHEN, SYDVKM. V was clipped by 7 bases and J by 9 bases, with 10 bases between them. The CDR3: CASTSNPEQFF. CDR3 DNA: TGTGCCAGCACTTCTAATCCTGAGCAGTTCTTC.

This clone was picked up one time. This chain connects TRBV28 to TRBJ1-4; the match to TRBD1 covers 9 bases. V lost 7 bases, J lost 10 bases, and 7 bases stayed unmatched. The CDR3 is made up of 13 amino acids. Germline V lookup: CDR1 MDHEN, CDR2 SYDVKM. CDR3 bases: TGTGCCAGCAATTACAGGGGGCGCGGAAAACTGTTTTTT. Its protein product is CASNYRGRGKLFF.

This clone was found once. This chain joins TRBV7-3 and TRBJ2-7, with D perhaps being TRBD1 or TRBD2 (5 bases each). V was trimmed by 2 bases and J by 3 bases, leaving 11 bases between them. The CDR3 is 14 residues long. Per germline, CDR1 SGHTA and CDR2 FQGTGA. Here the CDR3 reads CASSLVGTSYEQYF. The CDR3 bases are TGTGCCAGCAGCTTAGTAGGGACCAGCTACGAGCAGTACTTC.

The rearrangement joins TRBV5-1 to TRBJ2-3, with 11 bases matching TRBD2. The V gene's germline CDR1 is SGHRS and CDR2 YFSETQ. With 2 bases clipped from V and 6 bases from J, the junction kept 5 bases outside the gene matches. The CDR3 consists of 15 residues. The CDR3 nucleotides read TGCGCCAGCAGCTTTGGACTAGCGGGTTCCGATACGCAGTATTTT. It is translated as CASSFGLAGSDTQYF.

This sequence joins TRBV2 and TRBJ1-5, with a weak D call TRBD1 (5 bases). This CDR3 contains 13 residues. Germline-derived CDR1 and CDR2 are SNHLY and FYNNEI. Trimming removed 5 bases at V and 6 bases at J, with 11 bases between. The CDR3 loop is CASSRRVGQPQHF. CDR3 bases: TGTGCCAGCAGTCGCAGGGTTGGTCAGCCCCAGCATTTT.

The V call is TRBV4-3, the J call TRBJ2-6; D remains ambiguous. CDR3 length equals 18 residues. Germline-derived CDR1 and CDR2 are LGHNA and YSLEER. The V gene lost 1 base and the J gene lost 0 bases, with 13 bases spanning the gap. CDR3 nucleotide sequence: TGCGCCAGCAGCCAAGCACTGGACGGACGCTCTGGGGCCAACGTCCTGACTTTC. Its protein product is CASSQALDGRSGANVLTF.

This clone was detected many times. This chain links TRBV7-6 with TRBJ2-7; no clear D gene. Germline CDR1 SGHVS, CDR2 FNYEAQ. The CDR3 totals 13 residues. The germline V and J ends were trimmed by 5 bases and 4 bases, with 12 bases remaining between them. The CDR3 nucleotides read TGTGCCAGCAGCGTAAGTGGCGCTTACGAGCAGTACTTC. This sequence encodes CASSVSGAYEQYF.